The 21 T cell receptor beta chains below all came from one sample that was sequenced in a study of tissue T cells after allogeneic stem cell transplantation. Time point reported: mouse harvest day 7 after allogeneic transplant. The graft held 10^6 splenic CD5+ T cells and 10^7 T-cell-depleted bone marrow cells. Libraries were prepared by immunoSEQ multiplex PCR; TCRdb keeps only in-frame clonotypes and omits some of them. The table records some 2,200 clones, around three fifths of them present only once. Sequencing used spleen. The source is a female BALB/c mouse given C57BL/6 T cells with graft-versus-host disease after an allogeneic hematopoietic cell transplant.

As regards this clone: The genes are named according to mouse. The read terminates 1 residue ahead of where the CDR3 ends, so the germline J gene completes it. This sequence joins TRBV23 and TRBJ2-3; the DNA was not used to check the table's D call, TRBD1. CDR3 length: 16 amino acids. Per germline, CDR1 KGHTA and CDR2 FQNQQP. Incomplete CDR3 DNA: TGCTCCAGCAGTCAAGTCTGGAGGGGGAGTGCAGAAACGCTGTAT. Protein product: CSSSQVWRGSAETLY. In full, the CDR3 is CSSSQVWRGSAETLYF.

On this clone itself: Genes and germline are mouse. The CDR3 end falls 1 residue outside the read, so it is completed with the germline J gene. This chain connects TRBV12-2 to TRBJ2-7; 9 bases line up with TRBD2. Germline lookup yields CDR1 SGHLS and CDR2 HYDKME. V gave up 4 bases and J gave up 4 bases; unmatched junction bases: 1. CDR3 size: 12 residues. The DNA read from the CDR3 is TGTGCCAGCTCCTGGGGGGGTTATGAACAGTAC. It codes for CASSWGGYEQY. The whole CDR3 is CASSWGGYEQYF.

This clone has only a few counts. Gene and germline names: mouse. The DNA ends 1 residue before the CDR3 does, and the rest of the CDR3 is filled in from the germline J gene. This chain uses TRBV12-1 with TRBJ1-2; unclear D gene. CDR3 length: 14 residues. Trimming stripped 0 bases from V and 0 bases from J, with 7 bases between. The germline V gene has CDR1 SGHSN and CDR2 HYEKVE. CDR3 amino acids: CASSLEGANSDYTF. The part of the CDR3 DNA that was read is TGTGCCAGCTCTCTCGAGGGCGCAAACTCCGACTACACC.

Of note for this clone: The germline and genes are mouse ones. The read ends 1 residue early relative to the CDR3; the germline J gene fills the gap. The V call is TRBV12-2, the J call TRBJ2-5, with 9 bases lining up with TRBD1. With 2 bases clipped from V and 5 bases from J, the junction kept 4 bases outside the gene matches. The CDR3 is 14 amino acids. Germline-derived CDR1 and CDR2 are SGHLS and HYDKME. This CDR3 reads CASSPGQGGDTQYF. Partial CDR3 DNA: TGTGCCAGCTCTCCGGGACAGGGAGGAGACACCCAGTAC.

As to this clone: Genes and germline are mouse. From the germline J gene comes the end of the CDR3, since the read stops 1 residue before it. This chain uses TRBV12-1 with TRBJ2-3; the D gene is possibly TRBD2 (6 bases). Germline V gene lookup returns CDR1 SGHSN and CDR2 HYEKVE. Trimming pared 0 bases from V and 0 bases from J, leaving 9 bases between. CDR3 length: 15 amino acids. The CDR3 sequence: CASSLRGTSAETLYF. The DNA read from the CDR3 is TGTGCCAGCTCTCTCCGGGGGACTAGTGCAGAAACGCTGTAT.

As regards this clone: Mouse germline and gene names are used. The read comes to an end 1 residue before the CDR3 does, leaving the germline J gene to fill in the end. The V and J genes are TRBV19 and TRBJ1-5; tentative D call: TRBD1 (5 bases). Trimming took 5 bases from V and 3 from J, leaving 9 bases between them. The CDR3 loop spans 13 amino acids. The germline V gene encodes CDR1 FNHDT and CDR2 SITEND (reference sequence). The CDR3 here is CASSLGVNQAPLF. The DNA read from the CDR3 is TGTGCCAGCAGCCTAGGGGTCAACCAGGCTCCGCTT.

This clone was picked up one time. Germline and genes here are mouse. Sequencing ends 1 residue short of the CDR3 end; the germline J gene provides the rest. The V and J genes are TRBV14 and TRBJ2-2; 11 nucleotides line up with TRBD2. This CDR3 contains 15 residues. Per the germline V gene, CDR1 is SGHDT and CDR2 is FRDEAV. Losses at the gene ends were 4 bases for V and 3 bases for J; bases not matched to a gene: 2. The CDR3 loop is CASSPDWGDTGQLYF. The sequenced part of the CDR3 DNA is TGTGCCAGCAGTCCGGACTGGGGGGACACCGGGCAGCTCTAC.

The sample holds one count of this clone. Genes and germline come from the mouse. Incomplete CDR3 DNA: TGTGCCAGCAGTATAGGGGGACCCTATAATTCGCCCCTCTAC. It encodes CASSIGGPYNSPLY. The complete CDR3 protein is CASSIGGPYNSPLYF. The genes are TRBV19 and TRBJ1-6; possible D gene TRBD1, 5 bases. The DNA ends 1 residue before the CDR3 does, and the rest of the CDR3 is filled in from the germline J gene. TRBJ1-6 is an ORF, and what it does is uncertain. Trimming stripped 0 bases from V and 2 bases from J, with 6 bases between. Germline V gene lookup returns CDR1 FNHDT and CDR2 SITEND (reference sequence). CDR3 length: 15 residues.

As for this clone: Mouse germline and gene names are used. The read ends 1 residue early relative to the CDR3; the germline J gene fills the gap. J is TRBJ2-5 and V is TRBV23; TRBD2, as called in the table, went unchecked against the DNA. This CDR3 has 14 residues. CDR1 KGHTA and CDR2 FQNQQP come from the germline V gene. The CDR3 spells CSSSQSRGADTQYF. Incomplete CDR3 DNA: TGCTCCAGCAGTCAATCGAGGGGGGCTGACACCCAGTAC. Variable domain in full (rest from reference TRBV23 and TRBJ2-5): DAAVTQKPRYLIKMKGQEAEMKCIPEKGHTAVFWYQQKQSKELKFLIYFQNQQPLDQIDMVKERFSAVCPSSSLCSLGIRTCEAEDSALYLCSSSQSRGADTQYFGPGTRLLVL.

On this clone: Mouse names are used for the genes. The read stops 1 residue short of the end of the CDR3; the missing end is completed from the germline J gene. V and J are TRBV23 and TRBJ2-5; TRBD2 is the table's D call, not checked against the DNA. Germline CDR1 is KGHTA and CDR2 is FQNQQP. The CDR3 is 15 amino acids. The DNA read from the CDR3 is TGCTCCAGCAGTCAATTGGGGATAGGCCAAGACACCCAGTAC. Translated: CSSSQLGIGQDTQY. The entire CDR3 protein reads CSSSQLGIGQDTQYF.

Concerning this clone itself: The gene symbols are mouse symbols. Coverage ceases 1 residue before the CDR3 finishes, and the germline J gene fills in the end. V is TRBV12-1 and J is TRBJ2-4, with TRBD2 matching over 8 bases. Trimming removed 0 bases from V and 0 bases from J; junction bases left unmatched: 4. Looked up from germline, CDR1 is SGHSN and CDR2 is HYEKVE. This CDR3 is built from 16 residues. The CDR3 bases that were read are TGTGCCAGCTCTCTCGGCTGGGGGGTTAGTCAAAACACCTTGTAC. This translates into CASSLGWGVSQNTLY. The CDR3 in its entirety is CASSLGWGVSQNTLYF. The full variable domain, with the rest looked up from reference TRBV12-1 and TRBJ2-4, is DSGVVQSPRHIIKEKGGRSVLTCIPISGHSNVVWYQQTLGKELKFLIQHYEKVERDKGFLPSRFSVQQFDDYHSEMNMSALELEDSAMYFCASSLGWGVSQNTLYFGAGTRLSVL.

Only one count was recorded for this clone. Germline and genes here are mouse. CDR3 DNA (partial): TGTGCTAGCAGGGACAGGGTGGTAGACACCCAGTAC. It encodes CASRDRVVDTQY. In full, the CDR3 reads CASRDRVVDTQYF. The V call is TRBV17, the J call TRBJ2-5; TRBD1 matches at 8 bases. The observed sequence ends 1 residue before the CDR3 terminus, with the missing tail filled in from the germline J gene. The germline gives CDR1 MNHDT, CDR2 YYDKIL. The CDR3 is made up of 13 amino acids. Trimming removed 6 bases from V and 5 bases from J; junction bases left unmatched: 4.

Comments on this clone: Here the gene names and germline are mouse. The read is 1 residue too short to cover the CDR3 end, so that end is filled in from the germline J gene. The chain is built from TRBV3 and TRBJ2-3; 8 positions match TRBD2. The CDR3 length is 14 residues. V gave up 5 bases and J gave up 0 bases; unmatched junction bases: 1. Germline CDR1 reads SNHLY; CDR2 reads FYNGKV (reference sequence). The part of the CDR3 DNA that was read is TGTGCCAGCAGCCGACTGGGGAGTGCAGAAACGCTGTAT. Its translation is CASSRLGSAETLY. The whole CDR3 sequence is CASSRLGSAETLYF.

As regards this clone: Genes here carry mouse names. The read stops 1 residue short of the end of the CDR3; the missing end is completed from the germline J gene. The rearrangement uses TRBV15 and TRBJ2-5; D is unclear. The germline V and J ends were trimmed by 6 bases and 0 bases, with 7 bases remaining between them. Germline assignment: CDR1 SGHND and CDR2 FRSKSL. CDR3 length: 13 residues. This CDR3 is CASSSLNQDTQYF. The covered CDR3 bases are TGTGCCAGCAGCTCCCTTAACCAAGACACCCAGTAC.

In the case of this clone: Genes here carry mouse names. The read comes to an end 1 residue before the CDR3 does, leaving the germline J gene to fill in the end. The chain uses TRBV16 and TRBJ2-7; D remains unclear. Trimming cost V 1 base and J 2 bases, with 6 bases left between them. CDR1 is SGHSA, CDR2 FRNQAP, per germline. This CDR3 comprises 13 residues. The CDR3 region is CASSLGGTYEQYF. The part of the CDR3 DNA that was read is TGTGCAAGCAGCTTAGGGGGAACCTATGAACAGTAC. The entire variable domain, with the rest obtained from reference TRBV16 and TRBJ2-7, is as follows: NAGVIQTPRHKVTGKGQEATLWCEPISGHSAVFWYRQTIVQGLEFLTYFRNQAPIDDSGMPKERFSAQMPNQSHSTLKIQSTQPQDSAVYLCASSLGGTYEQYFGPGTRLTVL.

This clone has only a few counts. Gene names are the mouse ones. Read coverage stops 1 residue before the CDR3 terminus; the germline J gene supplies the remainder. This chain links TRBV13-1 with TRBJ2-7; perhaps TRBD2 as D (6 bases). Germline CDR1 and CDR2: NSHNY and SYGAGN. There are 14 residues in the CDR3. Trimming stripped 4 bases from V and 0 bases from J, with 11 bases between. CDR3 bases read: TGTGCCAGCAGTCCTGACTGGAGCTCCTATGAACAGTAC. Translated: CASSPDWSSYEQY. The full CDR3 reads CASSPDWSSYEQYF.

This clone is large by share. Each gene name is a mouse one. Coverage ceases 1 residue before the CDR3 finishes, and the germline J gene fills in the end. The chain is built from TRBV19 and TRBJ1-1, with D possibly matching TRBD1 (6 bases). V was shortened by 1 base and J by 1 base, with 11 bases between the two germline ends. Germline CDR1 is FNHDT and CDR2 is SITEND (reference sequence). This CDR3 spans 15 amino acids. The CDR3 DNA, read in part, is TGTGCCAGCAGTATATTGCAGGGGCGAAACACAGAAGTCTTC. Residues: CASSILQGRNTEVF. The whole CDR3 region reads CASSILQGRNTEVFF.

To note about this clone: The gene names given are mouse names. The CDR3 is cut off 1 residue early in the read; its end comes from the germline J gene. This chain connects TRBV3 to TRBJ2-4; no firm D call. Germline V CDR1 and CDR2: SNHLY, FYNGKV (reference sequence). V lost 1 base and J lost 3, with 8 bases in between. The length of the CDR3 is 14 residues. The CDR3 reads CASSLGAGQNTLYF. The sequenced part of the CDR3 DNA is TGTGCCAGCAGCTTAGGAGCGGGGCAAAACACCTTGTAC.

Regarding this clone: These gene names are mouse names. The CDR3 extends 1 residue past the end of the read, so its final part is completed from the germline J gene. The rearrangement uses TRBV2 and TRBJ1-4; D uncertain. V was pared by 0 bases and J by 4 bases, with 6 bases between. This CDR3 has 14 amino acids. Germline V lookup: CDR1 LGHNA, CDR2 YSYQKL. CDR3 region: CASSQDPNNERLFF. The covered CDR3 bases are TGTGCCAGCAGCCAAGATCCCAACAACGAAAGATTATTT.

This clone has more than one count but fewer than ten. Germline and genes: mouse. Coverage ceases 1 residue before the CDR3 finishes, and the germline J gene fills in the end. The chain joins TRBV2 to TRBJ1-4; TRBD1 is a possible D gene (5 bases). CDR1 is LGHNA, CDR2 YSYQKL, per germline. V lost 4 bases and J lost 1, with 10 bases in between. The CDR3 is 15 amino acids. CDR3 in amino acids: CASSLRTNSNERLFF. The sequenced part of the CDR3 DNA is TGTGCCAGCAGCCTCCGGACAAATTCCAACGAAAGATTATTT.

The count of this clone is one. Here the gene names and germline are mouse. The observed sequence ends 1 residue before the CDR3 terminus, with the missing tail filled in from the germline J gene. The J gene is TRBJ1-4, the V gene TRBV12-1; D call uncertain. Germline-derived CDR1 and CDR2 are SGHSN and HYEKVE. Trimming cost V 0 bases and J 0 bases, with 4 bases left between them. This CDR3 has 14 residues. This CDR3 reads CASSLGVSNERLFF. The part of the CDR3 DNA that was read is TGTGCCAGCTCTCTCGGGGTTTCCAACGAAAGATTATTT.